Below, one TCR beta chain is given with its context. Its antigen remains unknown. These data come from a study of shared clonotypes between healthy human individuals. The study's findings and limits: Collection of samples was limited to blood; tissue repertoires likely differ.

Each PCR replicate from the sorted subsets contained 150 to 250 ng DNA, which is some 30,000 T cell genomes. Assay: immunoSEQ multiplex PCR; the TCRdb copy retains only in-frame clones and omits some. The top ten clones hold 0.5% to 0.65% of a sample with 1 million to 1.3 million clones, 75% to 85% of them seen once. Trimming cost V 6 bases and J 8 bases, with 14 bases left between them. From germline, CDR1 is MNHEY and CDR2 SVGAGI. The CDR3 runs to 13 residues. J is TRBJ2-1 and V is TRBV6-5, with no clear D. The clonotype originates from a young man in good health. Some clones in this sample may be carry-over from other donors' samples. Sequences were obtained from memory CD4+ T cells from PBMCs. Subset here: CD45RA-negative fraction. This CDR3 reads CASRSHGPDEQFF. The CDR3 nucleotides read TGTGCCAGCAGATCCCACGGCCCCGATGAGCAGTTCTTC.